This T cell receptor beta chain was identified in a study of CD8 T cells in Susac syndrome. This clonotype has only one observation. The germline V and J ends were trimmed by 0 bases and 7 bases, with 10 bases remaining between them. CDR3 size: 13 residues. CDR1 and CDR2 (germline): SGHRS, YFSETQ. Random hexamers primed reverse transcription of about 0.45 to 1 ug RNA. Across 54 Vbeta and 13 Jbeta, immunoSEQ multiplex PCR amplified TCR beta CDR3. TCRdb itself ran the immunoSEQ multiplex PCR reads through MiXCR, one entry per CDR3 protein. The table includes some 160,000 distinct CDR3 sequences, about 92% detected once.

The source of this sequence is a human donor in good health. The rearrangement uses TRBV5-1 and TRBJ1-2, with no clear D. The sample comprised CD4+ T cells from PBMCs. CDR3 sequence: CASSLEDKGGYTF. Written as DNA, the CDR3 is TGCGCCAGCAGCTTGGAGGATAAGGGTGGCTACACCTTC.